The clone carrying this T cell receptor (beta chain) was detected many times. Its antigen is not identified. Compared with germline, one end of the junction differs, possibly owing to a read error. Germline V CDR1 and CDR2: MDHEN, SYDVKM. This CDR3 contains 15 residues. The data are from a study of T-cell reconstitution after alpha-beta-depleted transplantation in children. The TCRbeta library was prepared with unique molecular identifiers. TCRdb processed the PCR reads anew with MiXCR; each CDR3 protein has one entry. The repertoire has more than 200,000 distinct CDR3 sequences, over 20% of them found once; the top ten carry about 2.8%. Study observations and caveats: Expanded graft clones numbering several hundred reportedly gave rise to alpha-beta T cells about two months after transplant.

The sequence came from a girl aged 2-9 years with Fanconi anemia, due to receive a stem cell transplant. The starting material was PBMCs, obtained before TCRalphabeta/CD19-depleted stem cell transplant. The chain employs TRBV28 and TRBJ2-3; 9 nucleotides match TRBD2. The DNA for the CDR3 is TGTGCCACCAGTGGCGGGGGGGCAGGGACAGATACGCAGTATTTT. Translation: CATSGGGAGTDTQYF.